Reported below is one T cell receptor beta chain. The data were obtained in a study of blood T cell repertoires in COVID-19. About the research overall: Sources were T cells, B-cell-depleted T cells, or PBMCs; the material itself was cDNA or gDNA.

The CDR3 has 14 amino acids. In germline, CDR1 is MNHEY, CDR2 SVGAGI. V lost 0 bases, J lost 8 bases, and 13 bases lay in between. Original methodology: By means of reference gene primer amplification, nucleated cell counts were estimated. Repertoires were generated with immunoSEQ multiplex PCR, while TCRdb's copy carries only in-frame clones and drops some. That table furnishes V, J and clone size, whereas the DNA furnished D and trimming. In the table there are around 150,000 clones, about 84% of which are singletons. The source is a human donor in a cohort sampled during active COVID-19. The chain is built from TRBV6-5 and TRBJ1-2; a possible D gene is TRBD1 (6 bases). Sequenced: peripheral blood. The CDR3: CASSYSRGQEGYTF. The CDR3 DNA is TGTGCCAGCAGTTACTCGCGGGGGCAGGAGGGCTACACCTTC.